This T cell receptor (beta chain) was recorded in a study of blood T cell repertoires in COVID-19. At the level of the study: Samples representing acute and convalescent COVID-19 were sourced from the United States, Italy and Spain. Nucleic acid was either cDNA or gDNA, and it came from T cells, B-cell-depleted T cells, or PBMCs.

Germline V CDR1 and CDR2: SGHDN, FVKESK. V was clipped by 4 bases and J by 5 bases, with 8 bases between them. CDR3 length equals 12 residues. Original data processing: Reference gene primers were amplified, and this amplification served to estimate nucleated cell counts. Measured with immunoSEQ multiplex PCR; TCRdb has only the in-frame clones, and not every one. From that table come the V and J calls and clone size; the DNA was used to work out D and trimming. The sample lists over 60,000 clones, roughly 87% seen once, with more than 0.4% in the top ten. Those enrolled in Seattle joined during active infection and were followed longitudinally afterward.

This clonotype was sampled from a man in his fifties with COVID-19, enrolled during active disease. The specimen sequenced was peripheral blood. This chain links TRBV14 with TRBJ2-5; D gene ambiguous. The CDR3 coding sequence is TGTGCCAGCAGCCCTCTTCGGGAGACCCAGTACTTC. It codes for CASSPLRETQYF.